The following is a T cell receptor (beta chain) sequence with its context. These data originate in a study of T cell responses to AZD1222 COVID-19 vaccine. The V end was cut by 3 bases, the J end by 4 bases, with 14 bases between. This CDR3 comprises 16 residues. CDR1 and CDR2 from the germline V gene are SGDLS and YYNGEE. Generated by immunoSEQ multiplex PCR, the TCRdb table keeps only in-frame clones and is missing some. The sample holds 95,000 to 100,000 clones, around 83% seen once. The receptor's source is an adult in good health. This rearrangement joins TRBV9 to TRBJ2-6; D possibly corresponds to TRBD1 (5 bases). Sequencing was performed on peripheral blood, taken on day 0 of AZD1222 vaccination. CDR3 coding DNA: TGTGCCAGCAGCGCCCAGGCAGGGTTCGGGGCCAACGTCCTGACTTTC. Translated: CASSAQAGFGANVLTF.